This T cell receptor (beta chain) was documented in a study of Graves' ophthalmopathy and Graves' hyperthyroidism. Findings and caveats of the study: The model predicted ophthalmopathy progression with 70.59% sensitivity and around 72% specificity.

The study excluded patients with other autoimmune diseases, uncontrolled infections, pregnancy or lactation. J gave up 1 base and V 4 bases, and 6 bases lay outside the gene matches. Germline assignment: CDR1 SGDLS and CDR2 YYNGEE. This CDR3 contains 17 residues. With respect to this clonotype: The antigen remains undetermined.

RNA transcripts yielded amplified TCR beta CDR3 regions. RT-PCR in the first round used HTBI primers; a second-round multiplex PCR followed. TCRdb itself ran the multiplex PCR reads through MiXCR, one entry per CDR3 protein. This table has 45,000 to 60,000 distinct CDR3 sequences, approximately 47% appearing once. Material for sequencing was peripheral blood. The V gene is TRBV9, the J gene TRBJ2-3; TRBD2 matches at 13 bases. The clonotype originates from an adult woman with Graves' ophthalmopathy. CDR3 loop: CASSFGLAGAGTDTQYF. Written as DNA, the CDR3 is TGTGCCAGCAGCTTTGGACTAGCGGGAGCGGGCACAGATACGCAGTATTTT.